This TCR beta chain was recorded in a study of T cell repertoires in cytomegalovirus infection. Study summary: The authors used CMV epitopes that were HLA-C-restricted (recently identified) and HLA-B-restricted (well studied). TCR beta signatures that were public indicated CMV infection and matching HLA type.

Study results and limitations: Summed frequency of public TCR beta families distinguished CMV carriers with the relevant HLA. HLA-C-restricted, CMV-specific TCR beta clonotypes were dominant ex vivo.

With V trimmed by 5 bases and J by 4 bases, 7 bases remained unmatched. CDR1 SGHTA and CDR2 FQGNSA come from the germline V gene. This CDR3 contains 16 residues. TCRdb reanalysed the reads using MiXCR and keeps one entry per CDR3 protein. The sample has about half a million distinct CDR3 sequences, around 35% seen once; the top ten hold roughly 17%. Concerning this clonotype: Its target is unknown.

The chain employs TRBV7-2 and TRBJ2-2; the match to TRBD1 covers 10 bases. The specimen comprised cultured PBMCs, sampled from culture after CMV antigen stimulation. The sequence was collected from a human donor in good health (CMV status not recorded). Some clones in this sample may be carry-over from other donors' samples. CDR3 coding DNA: TGTGCCAGCAGCGTTAGGACAGGGGGAAGCACCGGGGAGCTGTTTTTT. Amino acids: CASSVRTGGSTGELFF.